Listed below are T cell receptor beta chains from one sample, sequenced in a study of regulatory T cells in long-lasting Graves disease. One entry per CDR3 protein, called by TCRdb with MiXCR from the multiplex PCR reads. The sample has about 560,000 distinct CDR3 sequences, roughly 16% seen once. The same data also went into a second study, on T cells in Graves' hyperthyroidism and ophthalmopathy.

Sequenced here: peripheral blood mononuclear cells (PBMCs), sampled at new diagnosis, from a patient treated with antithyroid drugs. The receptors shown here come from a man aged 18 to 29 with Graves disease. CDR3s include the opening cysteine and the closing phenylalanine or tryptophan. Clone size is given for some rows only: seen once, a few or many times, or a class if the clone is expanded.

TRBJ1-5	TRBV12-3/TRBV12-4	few	CASSFDSTKPQHF
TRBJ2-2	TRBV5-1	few	CASSTRTGQTGELFF
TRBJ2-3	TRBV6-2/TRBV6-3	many	CASSYSGGGADTQYF
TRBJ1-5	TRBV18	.	CASSPTEGLVEPQHF
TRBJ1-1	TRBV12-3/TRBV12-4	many	CASSFPPPPEAFF
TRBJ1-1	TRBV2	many	CASSELVSPGTEAFF
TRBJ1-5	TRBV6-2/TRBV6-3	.	CASSQQGVSNQPQHF
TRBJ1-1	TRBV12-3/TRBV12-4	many	CASSLSTEAFF
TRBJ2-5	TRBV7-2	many	CASSLGSGLGKTQYF
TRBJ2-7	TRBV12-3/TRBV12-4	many	CASTHEGYEQYF
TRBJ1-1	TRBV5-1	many	CASTARPNTEAFF
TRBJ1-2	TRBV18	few	CASSPDRGIGYTF